These T cell receptor beta chains were read from a single sample in a study of cytomegalovirus exposure and HLA in healthy donors. Sequenced by immunoSEQ multiplex PCR; TCRdb stores in-frame clones only, minus some. Of 100,000 to 120,000 clones listed, less than 85% were seen once; the top ten hold 8.2%. The sequenced sample was PBMCs. These receptors were obtained from a man in his forties or fifties in good health and CMV-seropositive. The CDR3 runs from the conserved cysteine through the conserved F or W. Each record gives: J gene, D gene, V gene, clone size, CDR3 DNA, CDR3 protein. The D gene is left open where the match is weak. Not all rows give a size; the values are once, few, many and, for expanded clones, a class.

J: TRBJ2-7
D: .
V: TRBV6-6
size: .
DNA: TGTGCCAGCAGTTTTCGACAGGCCAGCTCCTACGAGCAGTACTTC
CDR3: CASSFRQASSYEQYF

J: TRBJ1-1
D: .
V: TRBV11-3
size: .
DNA: TGTGCCAGCAGCTTAGGGGGCGAGGTAAATGCTGAAGCTTTCTTT
CDR3: CASSLGGEVNAEAFF

J: TRBJ1-4
D: .
V: TRBV9
size: .
DNA: TGTGCCAGCAGCCCCCACCGGGCAACTAATGAAAAACTGTTTTTT
CDR3: CASSPHRATNEKLFF

J: TRBJ1-4
D: .
V: TRBV2
size: .
DNA: TGTGCCAGCAGTGAACTCCGGGATGAAAAACTGTTTTTT
CDR3: CASSELRDEKLFF

J: TRBJ1-2
D: .
V: TRBV15
size: .
DNA: TGTGCCACCAGCAGAGGAGGGGCGGGGAGGTCGTCGGTTGGCTACACCTTC
CDR3: CATSRGGAGRSSVGYTF

J: TRBJ2-3
D: .
V: TRBV6-6
size: .
DNA: TGTGCCAGCACTCACTTTGTTTCAGATACGCAGTATTTT
CDR3: CASTHFVSDTQYF

J: TRBJ2-2
D: TRBD2
V: TRBV9
size: .
DNA: TGTGCCAGCAGCGTAGAGCCAGCGGGACGTTTCACCGGGGAGCTGTTTTTT
CDR3: CASSVEPAGRFTGELFF

J: TRBJ1-2
D: TRBD1
V: TRBV6-6
size: .
DNA: TGTGCCAGCGTTCGAGGACAGGGAAACTATGGCTACACCTTC
CDR3: CASVRGQGNYGYTF

J: TRBJ1-6
D: .
V: TRBV4-3
size: .
DNA: TGCGCCAGCAGCCTCTTGGCGGGGGGGGATAATTCACCCCTCCACTTT
CDR3: CASSLLAGGDNSPLHF

J: TRBJ1-2
D: .
V: TRBV18
size: few
DNA: TGTGCCAGCTCACCACTGAGGGAGAGACTCTCGTATGGCTACACCTTC
CDR3: CASSPLRERLSYGYTF

J: TRBJ2-6
D: TRBD1
V: TRBV5-4
size: .
DNA: TGTGCCAGCAGCTCGTCCCGGGACAGGGCTGGGGCCAACGTCCTGACTTTC
CDR3: CASSSSRDRAGANVLTF

J: TRBJ1-1
D: .
V: TRBV6-5
size: few
DNA: TGTGCCAGCAGTTTGACAGGATCGAACACTGAAGCTTTCTTT
CDR3: CASSLTGSNTEAFF

J: TRBJ1-2
D: .
V: TRBV6-1
size: .
DNA: TGTGCCAGCAGTGAACAGACTGGAGGGGCATATGGCTACACCTTC
CDR3: CASSEQTGGAYGYTF

J: TRBJ1-1
D: .
V: TRBV27
size: .
DNA: TGTGCCAGCAGTCCCCAATCGAACACTGAAGCTTTCTTT
CDR3: CASSPQSNTEAFF

J: TRBJ2-2
D: TRBD1
V: TRBV9
size: .
DNA: TGTGCCAGCAGCCCATCGGACAGGCGGACCGGGGAGCTGTTTTTT
CDR3: CASSPSDRRTGELFF

J: TRBJ1-1
D: TRBD1
V: TRBV27
size: .
DNA: TGTGCCAGCAGTAATGGACAGGGTAGGAGTGCTTTCTTT
CDR3: CASSNGQGRSAFF

J: TRBJ2-1
D: .
V: TRBV7-2
size: .
DNA: TGTGCCAGCAGCAGCAGACCCGGGACTGGGTCCTACAATGAGCAGTTCTTC
CDR3: CASSSRPGTGSYNEQFF

J: TRBJ2-7
D: TRBD2
V: TRBV19
size: once
DNA: TGTGCCAGTAGAAAAGCGGGGACCTACGAGCAGTACTTC
CDR3: CASRKAGTYEQYF

J: TRBJ1-1
D: TRBD1
V: TRBV7-2
size: .
DNA: TGTGCCAGCAGCTGGCTGCAGGGGGCAACTGAAGCTTTCTTT
CDR3: CASSWLQGATEAFF

J: TRBJ1-4
D: .
V: TRBV7-9
size: once
DNA: TGTGCCAGCAGCTTAAGTCCTTCCTATAATGAAAAACTGTTTTTT
CDR3: CASSLSPSYNEKLFF

J: TRBJ1-4
D: .
V: TRBV4-1
size: .
DNA: TGCGCCAGCAGCCAAGTCAGGACAACTAATGAAAAACTGTTTTTT
CDR3: CASSQVRTTNEKLFF

J: TRBJ1-2
D: TRBD1
V: TRBV5-6
size: once
DNA: TGTGCCAGCAGCGAACGCTCAGGGGGGCTCTATGGCTACACCTTC
CDR3: CASSERSGGLYGYTF

J: TRBJ1-4
D: .
V: TRBV6-1
size: .
DNA: TGTGCCAGCAGTGGGGCCGCGGGGGGTAATGAAAAACTGTTTTTT
CDR3: CASSGAAGGNEKLFF

J: TRBJ2-5
D: .
V: TRBV7-9
size: .
DNA: TGTGCCAGCAGCTACGGGGGATTTACCCAGTACTTC
CDR3: CASSYGGFTQYF

J: TRBJ1-1
D: TRBD1
V: TRBV6-1
size: .
DNA: TGTGCCAGCAGTGAAAGGTTTTACAGGGGAGAGAACACTGAAGCTTTCTTT
CDR3: CASSERFYRGENTEAFF

J: TRBJ2-5
D: .
V: TRBV19
size: .
DNA: TGTGCCAGTAGTATAGTTAGGACAAACCGCCAAGAGACCCAGTACTTC
CDR3: CASSIVRTNRQETQYF

J: TRBJ1-1
D: TRBD1
V: TRBV7-9
size: once
DNA: TGTGCCAGCGGAGAACAGGGGAGGAGAACTGAAGCTTTCTTT
CDR3: CASGEQGRRTEAFF

J: TRBJ2-3
D: .
V: TRBV11-2
size: few
DNA: TGTGCCAGCAGCTCCCGAAGCGCAACCCAACCTGCAGATACGCAGTATTTT
CDR3: CASSSRSATQPADTQYF

J: TRBJ1-3
D: .
V: TRBV6-5
size: .
DNA: TGTGCCAGCAGTTACGGGGGGGCTCTCGGAAACACCATATATTTT
CDR3: CASSYGGALGNTIYF

J: TRBJ1-5
D: .
V: TRBV7-8
size: .
DNA: TGTGCCAGCAGCAAACTGACACAGCCCCAGCATTTT
CDR3: CASSKLTQPQHF

J: TRBJ2-1
D: .
V: TRBV5-6
size: .
DNA: TGTGCCAGCAGCTTGGCAGGGGAGCAGTTCTTC
CDR3: CASSLAGEQFF

J: TRBJ2-7
D: .
V: TRBV27
size: .
DNA: TGTGCCAGCAGGCCCGACAGAGCCTACGAGCAGTACTTC
CDR3: CASRPDRAYEQYF

J: TRBJ1-3
D: .
V: TRBV25-1
size: .
DNA: TGTGCCAGCAGGGCGGGGAGCCGGGGGTTATATTTT
CDR3: CASRAGSRGLYF

J: TRBJ2-6
D: TRBD2
V: TRBV19
size: .
DNA: TGTGCCAGTAGTCCTACGTTGGGGGGCTGGTTTAGCGGGGGCCTCTCTGGGGCCAACGGCCTGACTTTC
CDR3: CASSPTLGGWFSGGLSGANGLTF

J: TRBJ2-5
D: .
V: TRBV27
size: .
DNA: TGTGCCAGCAGCCATCCAGGGGAGACCCAGTACTTC
CDR3: CASSHPGETQYF

J: TRBJ2-7
D: TRBD1
V: TRBV14
size: .
DNA: TGTGCCAGTAGCCAATTGGGGACAGGGGCCTACGAGCAGTACTTC
CDR3: CASSQLGTGAYEQYF

J: TRBJ1-1
D: TRBD1
V: TRBV11-1
size: .
DNA: TGTGCCAGCAGCCCCTTCCGACAGGGCGCGCGGAACACTGAAGCTTTCTTT
CDR3: CASSPFRQGARNTEAFF

J: TRBJ1-2
D: .
V: TRBV6-1
size: once
DNA: TGTGCCAGCTGGGCCAGCCTTAACTATGGCTACACCTTC
CDR3: CASWASLNYGYTF

J: TRBJ1-6
D: .
V: TRBV19
size: .
DNA: TGTGCCAGTAGTTCCACCCCTACGTATTCACCCCTCCACTTT
CDR3: CASSSTPTYSPLHF

J: TRBJ2-5
D: TRBD2
V: TRBV10-3
size: few
DNA: TGTGCCATCCGGGGGGGGGAAGAGACCCAGTACTTC
CDR3: CAIRGGEETQYF

J: TRBJ2-7
D: TRBD1
V: TRBV7-9
size: .
DNA: TGTGCCAGCAGGGGACTGACAGGGGACTACGAGCAGTACTTC
CDR3: CASRGLTGDYEQYF

J: TRBJ2-7
D: .
V: TRBV30
size: .
DNA: TGTGCCTGGAGTCAGACTTCCTACGAGCAGTACTTC
CDR3: CAWSQTSYEQYF

J: TRBJ2-7
D: TRBD2
V: TRBV7-6
size: once
DNA: TGTGCCAGCAGCACGATGGTGGGAGGGCCCGGGGTAGGGCAGTACTTC
CDR3: CASSTMVGGPGVGQYF

J: TRBJ1-1
D: TRBD1
V: TRBV19
size: once
DNA: TGTGCCAGTAGACAAGGGACAGGGGGCAGAGAAGCTTTCTTT
CDR3: CASRQGTGGREAFF

J: TRBJ1-5
D: .
V: TRBV9
size: .
DNA: TGTGCCAGCAGCGTAGCCCCGGGCAGGGAGCCCCAGCATTTT
CDR3: CASSVAPGREPQHF

J: TRBJ2-1
D: TRBD2
V: TRBV7-3
size: .
DNA: TGTGCCAGCAGCTTAAAGGCGGGAGGGCCAAGTGAGCAGTTCTTC
CDR3: CASSLKAGGPSEQFF

J: TRBJ1-2
D: TRBD1
V: TRBV19
size: .
DNA: TGTGCCAGTAGTATCGCCGGGACAGGGGCCCACTATGGCTACACCTTC
CDR3: CASSIAGTGAHYGYTF

J: TRBJ1-2
D: TRBD1
V: TRBV19
size: .
DNA: TGTGCCAGTAGTATGGACCTAAGGACAGGGGGAGTCTATGGCTACACCTTC
CDR3: CASSMDLRTGGVYGYTF

J: TRBJ1-2
D: .
V: TRBV7-2
size: .
DNA: TGTGCCAGCAGCTCATCGACAGGATACGAAGGCTACACCTTC
CDR3: CASSSSTGYEGYTF

J: TRBJ1-5
D: .
V: TRBV7-9
size: .
DNA: TGTGCCAGCACCCCTTTCCCCGATCAGCCCCAGCATTTT
CDR3: CASTPFPDQPQHF

J: TRBJ2-5
D: .
V: TRBV29-1
size: few
DNA: TGCAGCCTGAGGACAGCCCAAGAGACCCAGTACTTC
CDR3: CSLRTAQETQYF

J: TRBJ2-2
D: TRBD2
V: TRBV5-6
size: .
DNA: TGTGCCAGCAGGCTGTATCAGGGAGGGATCACCGGGGAGCTGTTTTTT
CDR3: CASRLYQGGITGELFF

J: TRBJ2-7
D: TRBD2
V: TRBV6-5
size: .
DNA: TGTGCCAGCAGTTACGGCCTACTAGCGGGAGCTTACGAGCAGTACTTC
CDR3: CASSYGLLAGAYEQYF

J: TRBJ1-2
D: TRBD1
V: TRBV4-1
size: .
DNA: TGCGCCAGCAGCCCGAGGGACAGGGTGAGCTATGGCTACACCTTC
CDR3: CASSPRDRVSYGYTF